The 20 T cell receptor beta chains in this list originate from one sample, sequenced in a study of blood T cell repertoires in COVID-19. Using immunoSEQ multiplex PCR, the repertoire was profiled, and TCRdb retains in-frame clones only, with some absent. The table has 150,000 to 250,000 clones, 75% to 90% seen once. Sequenced sample: PBMCs or T cells enriched from blood (not recorded which). The origin of the receptors is a woman aged 25 to 39 who had recovered from COVID-19.

The chain employs TRBV5-6 and TRBJ2-3; D gene unclear. V was trimmed by 1 base and J by 2 bases, leaving 11 bases between them. From germline, CDR1 is SGHDT and CDR2 YYEEEE. This CDR3 contains 15 residues. CDR3 protein: CASSLSPSPTDTQYF. DNA for the CDR3: TGTGCCAGCAGCTTGAGCCCGTCCCCCACAGATACGCAGTATTTT.

This chain connects TRBV6-5 to TRBJ2-1; D possibly corresponds to TRBD2 (6 bases). Trimming pared 6 bases from V and 5 bases from J, leaving 17 bases between. Germline loops: CDR1 MNHEY, CDR2 SVGAGI. CDR3 size: 15 residues. The CDR3 loop reads CASSLGGAGDNEQFF. The CDR3 nucleotides read TGTGCCAGCAGCTTGGGCGGGGCTGGGGACAATGAGCAGTTCTTC.

The chain recombines TRBV10-3 with TRBJ2-7; 10 positions agree with TRBD1. The CDR3 sequence is 16 residues long. CDR1 is ENHRY and CDR2 is SYGVKD in the germline V gene. The J segment lost 5 bases and the V segment lost 2 bases, leaving 9 bases of the junction unmatched. As DNA, the CDR3 is TGTGCCATCAGTGAGCCGATTTCGGACAGGGGGAACGAGCAGTACTTC. This gives the protein CAISEPISDRGNEQYF.

The chain combines TRBV6-5 with TRBJ2-7; 14 bases map to TRBD2. CDR1 and CDR2 (germline): MNHEY, SVGAGI. The CDR3 extends over 14 amino acids. J lost 6 bases, V lost 6 bases, and 4 bases had no gene match. CDR3 sequence: CASSGTSGRGEQYF. CDR3 coding DNA: TGTGCCAGCAGCGGGACTAGCGGGAGAGGCGAGCAGTACTTC.

This clone qualifies as medium-sized (0.01 to 0.1%). The rearrangement joins TRBV7-9 to TRBJ1-2; perhaps TRBD1 as D (5 bases). Germline CDR1 SEHNR, CDR2 FQNEAQ (reference sequence). V was cut by 5 bases and J by 0 bases, with 13 bases left in between. There are 15 residues in the CDR3. The CDR3 DNA sequence: TGTGCCAGCAGCGGAGACAGCACAGCTAACTATGGCTACACCTTC. It is translated as CASSGDSTANYGYTF. Complete variable domain (other parts from reference TRBV7-9 and TRBJ1-2): DTGVSQNPRHKITKRGQNVTFRCDPISEHNRLYWYRQTLGQGPEFLTYFQNEAQLEKSRLLSDRFSAERPKGSFSTLEIQRTEQGDSAMYLCASSGDSTANYGYTFGSGTRLTVV.

The CDR3 loop reads CASSLARPNEQFF. As DNA, the CDR3 is TGTGCCAGCAGCTTAGCGCGGCCAAATGAGCAGTTCTTC. The V call is TRBV7-2, the J call TRBJ2-1; no firm D call. The V and J ends lost 0 bases and 7 bases respectively, with 7 bases between them. CDR1 is SGHTA and CDR2 is FQGNSA in the germline V gene. The CDR3 is 13 amino acids.

The rearrangement joins TRBV7-2 to TRBJ2-5; D is uncertain. CDR3 length equals 15 residues. The V and J ends lost 5 bases and 4 bases respectively, with 17 bases between them. CDR1 SGHTA and CDR2 FQGNSA come from the germline V gene. The CDR3 reads CASSTRRRSGETQYF. CDR3 sequence (DNA): TGTGCCAGCAGCACACGTCGAAGGTCGGGAGAGACCCAGTACTTC. The full variable domain, rest sourced from reference TRBV7-2 and TRBJ2-5, is GAGVSQSPSNKVTEKGKDVELRCDPISGHTALYWYRQSLGQGLEFLIYFQGNSAPDKSGLPSDRFSAERTGGSVSTLTIQRTQQEDSAVYLCASSTRRRSGETQYFGPGTRLLVL.

The chain links TRBV29-1 to TRBJ1-5; 10 bases are a match to TRBD1. The CDR3 runs 15 residues. CDR1 and CDR2 from the germline V gene are SQVTM and ANQGSEA. The V and J ends lost 6 bases and 0 bases, in that order; junction bases with no gene match: 5. The CDR3 is CSVTDRGDSNQPQHF. The CDR3 bases are TGCAGCGTGACGGACAGGGGGGATAGCAATCAGCCCCAGCATTTT.

The J gene is TRBJ2-1, the V gene TRBV6-5, with D possibly TRBD1 on 6 matching bases. Germline assignment: CDR1 MNHEY and CDR2 SVGAGI. The germline V and J ends were trimmed by 5 bases and 8 bases, with 16 bases remaining between them. This CDR3 contains 14 residues. CDR3 residues: CASSNHRDTHEQFF. Written as DNA, the CDR3 is TGTGCCAGCAGTAACCACCGGGACACCCATGAGCAGTTCTTC.

V gene TRBV7-2 combines with J gene TRBJ2-3; maybe TRBD2 (5 bases). Trimming left V 7 bases short and J 0 bases short, with 11 bases between. The germline V gene has CDR1 SGHTA and CDR2 FQGNSA. The CDR3 covers 14 residues. CDR3 coding DNA: TGTGCCAGCACCCTTGGAGGAAGCACAGATACGCAGTATTTT. Its protein product is CASTLGGSTDTQYF.

The chain carries TRBV6-2 or TRBV6-3 and TRBJ2-6, with a possible D match to TRBD1 (5 bases). Germline V gene lookup returns CDR1 MNHEY and CDR2 SVGEGT. This CDR3 spans 15 amino acids. Trimming took 5 bases from V and 2 from J, leaving 10 bases between them. CDR3 DNA: TGTGCCAGCAGTGGTGGCAGGGCTGGGGCCAACGTCCTGACTTTC. The encoded protein is CASSGGRAGANVLTF.

The CDR3 region is CASGLVPTASYEQYF. The CDR3 bases are TGTGCTAGTGGTTTGGTACCGACAGCCTCCTACGAGCAGTACTTC. The chain has TRBV12-5 and TRBJ2-7, with D possibly being TRBD1 (5 bases). Germline CDR1 is LGHNT and CDR2 is FRNRAP. The V end was cut by 0 bases, the J end by 0 bases, with 9 bases between. The CDR3 runs 15 residues.

V and J are TRBV7-8 and TRBJ2-5; 8 positions match TRBD1. The CDR3 extends over 15 amino acids. The V gene end was trimmed by 1 base and the J gene end by 5 bases; junction bases not matched to a gene: 6. Germline loops: CDR1 SGHVS, CDR2 FQNEAQ. The CDR3 bases are TGTGCCAGCAGCTTAGGCCCAGGGGGCAGGGAGACCCAGTACTTC. Protein: CASSLGPGGRETQYF.

The chain couples TRBV5-6 to TRBJ1-5, with 11 bases identical to TRBD1. V shed 1 base, J shed 7 bases, and the junction held 7 bases outside the gene matches. Germline V lookup: CDR1 SGHDT, CDR2 YYEEEE. This CDR3 spans 16 amino acids. The CDR3 sequence is CASSLTGTGGGQPQHF. The CDR3 nucleotides are TGTGCCAGCAGCTTGACCGGGACAGGGGGTGGCCAGCCCCAGCATTTT.

This chain links TRBV14 with TRBJ1-2, with 8 bases fitting TRBD1. Germline CDR1 reads SGHDN; CDR2 reads FVKESK. The J segment lost 0 bases and the V segment lost 2 bases, leaving 5 bases of the junction unmatched. This CDR3 comprises 16 residues. DNA of the CDR3: TGTGCCAGCAGCCAAACTGGACAGGGAACTAACTATGGCTACACCTTC. This gives the protein CASSQTGQGTNYGYTF.

The chain couples TRBV5-6 to TRBJ1-2, with 7 nucleotides matching TRBD1. Germline V gene lookup returns CDR1 SGHDT and CDR2 YYEEEE. This CDR3 contains 15 residues. Unmatched junction bases numbered 11, after V lost 4 bases and J lost 5 bases. The CDR3 loop is CASSSTGTDVYGYTF. The CDR3 nucleotides read TGTGCCAGCAGCAGCACCGGGACAGACGTTTATGGCTACACCTTC.

J is TRBJ2-7 and V is TRBV7-3; 10 nucleotides line up with TRBD2. J gave up 7 bases and V 4 bases, and 7 bases lay outside the gene matches. The CDR3 loop spans 14 amino acids. Per the germline V gene, CDR1 is SGHTA and CDR2 is FQGTGA. Here the CDR3 reads CASSSRAGGEEQYF. For the CDR3, the DNA is TGTGCCAGCAGCTCCCGAGCGGGGGGGGAAGAGCAGTACTTC.

This chain connects TRBV5-1 to TRBJ2-5, with 7 bases aligning to TRBD1. Germline V CDR1 and CDR2: SGHRS, YFSETQ. J gave up 2 bases and V 4 bases, and 11 bases lay outside the gene matches. The CDR3 covers 16 residues. The CDR3, as DNA: TGCGCCAGCAGCCCGTATTCGGGACAGCTACAAGAGACCCAGTACTTC. This gives the protein CASSPYSGQLQETQYF.

CDR3 sequence reads: CASSQGTSGRGETQYF. CDR3 coding DNA: TGTGCCAGCAGCCAGGGGACTAGCGGGAGAGGAGAGACCCAGTACTTC. The V gene is TRBV7-8, the J gene TRBJ2-5, with 14 bases lining up with TRBD2. This CDR3 spans 16 amino acids. Germline V gene lookup returns CDR1 SGHVS and CDR2 FQNEAQ. V shed 5 bases, J shed 4 bases, and the junction held 6 bases outside the gene matches.

The V call is TRBV7-2, the J call TRBJ1-2; no clear D. This CDR3 spans 17 amino acids. The germline gives CDR1 SGHTA, CDR2 FQGNSA. Trimming cost V 1 base and J 4 bases, with 19 bases left between them. DNA of the CDR3: TGTGCCAGCAGCTTAGTTGAGGCGACTGCTCTCACCTATGGCTACACCTTC. Translated, it gives CASSLVEATALTYGYTF. The full variable domain, in which reference TRBV7-2 and TRBJ1-2 provide the parts outside the CDR3, is GAGVSQSPSNKVTEKGKDVELRCDPISGHTALYWYRQSLGQGLEFLIYFQGNSAPDKSGLPSDRFSAERTGGSVSTLTIQRTQQEDSAVYLCASSLVEATALTYGYTFGSGTRLTVV.